This section outlines one TCR beta chain sequence together with its context. The antigen is unknown. These data are taken from a study of T-cell reconstitution after alpha-beta-depleted transplantation in children. Unique molecular identifiers were incorporated during preparation of the TCRbeta library. Using its own MiXCR run on the PCR reads, TCRdb lists one record per CDR3 protein. In the table there are a few hundred thousand distinct CDR3 sequences, over 40% of which are singletons. Findings and caveats of the study: Newly produced T cells mostly accounted for T-cell counts and diversity one year post-transplant. Some patients showed high day-60 TCRbeta diversity, which derived from surviving recipient T cells and thymic progenitors. Expanded clones from the graft, numbering several hundred, reportedly supplied alpha-beta T cells about two months after transplant.

CDR3 length: 13 amino acids. CDR1 and CDR2 from the germline V gene are SGHTA and FQGTGA. V lost 10 bases and J lost 5; bases outside the gene matches: 10. The clonotype was recovered from a girl aged 2-10 years with aplastic anemia, due to receive a stem cell transplant. Sample: PBMCs, taken before TCRalphabeta/CD19-depleted stem cell transplant. The rearrangement joins TRBV7-3 to TRBJ2-5; 7 bases map to TRBD1. In nucleotides, the CDR3 is TGTGCCACCTCGAAGGGGGCTGGGGAGACCCAGTACTTC. This codes for CATSKGAGETQYF.